This T cell receptor beta chain originates from a study of T cell responses to AZD1222 COVID-19 vaccine. Some clones are missing from TCRdb's copy, which holds only in-frame ones; the method was immunoSEQ multiplex PCR. Of about 100,000 clones in the sample, more than 75% were seen once. Study-wide points: Spike-specific TCR breadth and depth grew following two AZD1222 doses. It was only after the peak T cell response that any repertoires were sampled.

The J segment lost 0 bases and the V segment lost 0 bases, leaving 8 bases of the junction unmatched. From germline, CDR1 is SGDLS and CDR2 YYNGEE. This CDR3 is 18 amino acids long. For this clone: Antigen: not known.

J is TRBJ2-2 and V is TRBV9; 7 bases map to TRBD2. This clonotype was obtained from an adult in good health. Sequenced material: peripheral blood, taken on day 0 of AZD1222 vaccination. The CDR3 reads CASSVGVAGDTNTGELFF. CDR3 in DNA: TGTGCCAGCAGCGTAGGGGTAGCGGGTGATACGAACACCGGGGAGCTGTTTTTT. The complete variable domain, with remaining parts taken from reference TRBV9 and TRBJ2-2, reads DSGVTQTPKHLITATGQRVTLRCSPRSGDLSVYWYQQSLDQGLQFLIQYYNGEERAKGNILERFSAQQFPDLHSELNLSSLELGDSALYFCASSVGVAGDTNTGELFFGEGSRLTVL.